This T cell receptor (beta chain) originates from a study of blood T cells in healthy people across ages. PCR was performed a second time for about 7 to 12 cycles using a sample-barcoded 5' primer and a J-beta primer mix. Unique molecular identifiers of 12 random nucleotides labeled each cDNA. MiXCR, applied by TCRdb to the 5' RACE reads, yields one record per CDR3 protein. The sample yields about 580,000 distinct CDR3 sequences, around half seen once. V lost 4 bases to trimming and J lost 2 bases, with 11 bases between them. This CDR3 has 14 residues. The V gene's germline CDR1 is SEHNR and CDR2 FQNEAQ (reference sequence). This clonotype was found a few times. The antigen remains unidentified. Study-wide results and caveats: No conclusive comparison of naive versus antigen-experienced cells was possible with unsorted PBMCs. Getting older went along with TCR beta diversity per million T cells dropping roughly linearly. Expanded clonotype shifts may have been confounded, as the donors had an unknown CMV status.

The material sequenced was blood. The source is a man older than 75 in good health. This sequence joins TRBV7-9 and TRBJ1-2; no reliable D call. The CDR3 protein is CASSSAGVNYGYTF. As DNA, the CDR3 is TGTGCCAGCAGCTCGGCCGGGGTAAACTATGGCTACACCTTC.